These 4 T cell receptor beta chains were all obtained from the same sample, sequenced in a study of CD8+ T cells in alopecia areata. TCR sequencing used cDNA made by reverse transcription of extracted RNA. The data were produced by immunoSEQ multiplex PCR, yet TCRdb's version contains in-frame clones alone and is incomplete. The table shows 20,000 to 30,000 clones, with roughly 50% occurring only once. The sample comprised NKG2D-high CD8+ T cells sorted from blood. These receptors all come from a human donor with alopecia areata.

CDR3 DNA: TGTGCCAGTAGTCCCACCTCGGCCGGGGAGCTGTTTTTT. This sequence encodes CASSPTSAGELFF. V gene TRBV19 combines with J gene TRBJ2-2, with D unclear. Trimming shortened V by 5 bases and J by 6 bases, and 10 bases separated the two germline ends. The CDR3 covers 13 residues. Germline CDR1 is LNHDA and CDR2 is SQIVND (reference sequence).

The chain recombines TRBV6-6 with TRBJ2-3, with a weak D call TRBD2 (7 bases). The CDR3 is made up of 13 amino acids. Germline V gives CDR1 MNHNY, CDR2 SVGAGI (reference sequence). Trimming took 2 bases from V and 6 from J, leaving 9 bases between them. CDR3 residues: CASSYRGADTQYF. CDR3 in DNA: TGTGCCAGCAGTTACCGGGGGGCGGATACGCAGTATTTT.

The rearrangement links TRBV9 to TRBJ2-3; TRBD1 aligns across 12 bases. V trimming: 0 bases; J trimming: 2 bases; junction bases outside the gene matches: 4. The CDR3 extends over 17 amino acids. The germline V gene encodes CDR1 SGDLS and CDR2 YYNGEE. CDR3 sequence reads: CASSVEGGQGATDTQYF. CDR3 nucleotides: TGTGCCAGCAGCGTAGAAGGGGGACAGGGGGCCACAGATACGCAGTATTTT.

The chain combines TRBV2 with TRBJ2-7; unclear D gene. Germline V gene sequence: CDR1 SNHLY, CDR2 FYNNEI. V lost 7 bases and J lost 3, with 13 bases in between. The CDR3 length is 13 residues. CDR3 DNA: TGTGCCAGCAACTCCCGTAGAGGCTACGAGCAGTACTTC. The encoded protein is CASNSRRGYEQYF.